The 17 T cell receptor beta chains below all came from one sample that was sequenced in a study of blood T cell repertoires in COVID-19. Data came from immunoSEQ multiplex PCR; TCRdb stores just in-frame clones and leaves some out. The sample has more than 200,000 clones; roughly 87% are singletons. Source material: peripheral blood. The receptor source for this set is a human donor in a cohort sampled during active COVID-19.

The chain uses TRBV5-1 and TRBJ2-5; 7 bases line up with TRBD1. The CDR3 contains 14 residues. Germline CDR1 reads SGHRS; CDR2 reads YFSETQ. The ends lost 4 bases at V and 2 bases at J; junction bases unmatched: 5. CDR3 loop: CASSLGTAQETQYF. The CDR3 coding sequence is TGCGCCAGCAGCCTTGGGACAGCTCAAGAGACCCAGTACTTC.

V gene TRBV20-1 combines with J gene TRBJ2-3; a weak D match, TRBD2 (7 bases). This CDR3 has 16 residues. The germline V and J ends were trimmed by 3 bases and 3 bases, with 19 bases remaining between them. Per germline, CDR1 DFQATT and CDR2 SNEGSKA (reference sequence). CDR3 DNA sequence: TGCAGTGCTAGTTTTCCGTGGGGGGGGGCTACAGATACGCAGTATTTT. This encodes CSASFPWGGATDTQYF.

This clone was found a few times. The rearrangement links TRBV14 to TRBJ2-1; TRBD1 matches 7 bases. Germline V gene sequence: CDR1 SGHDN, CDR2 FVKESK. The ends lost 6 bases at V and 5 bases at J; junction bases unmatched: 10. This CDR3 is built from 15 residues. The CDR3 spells CASRPTGANDNEQFF. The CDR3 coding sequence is TGTGCCAGCAGGCCAACAGGGGCTAATGACAATGAGCAGTTCTTC.

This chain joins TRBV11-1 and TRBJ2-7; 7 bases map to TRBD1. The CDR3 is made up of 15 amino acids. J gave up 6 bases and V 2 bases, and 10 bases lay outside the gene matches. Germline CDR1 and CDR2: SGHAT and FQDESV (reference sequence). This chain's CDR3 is CASSLLRGGQLEQYF. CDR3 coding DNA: TGTGCCAGCAGCTTACTGAGAGGGGGACAGCTCGAGCAGTACTTC.

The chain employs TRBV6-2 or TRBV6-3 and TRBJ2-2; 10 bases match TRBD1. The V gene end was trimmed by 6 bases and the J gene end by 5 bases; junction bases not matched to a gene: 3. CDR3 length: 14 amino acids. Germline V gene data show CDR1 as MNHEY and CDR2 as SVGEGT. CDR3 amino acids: CASSRGQGTGELFF. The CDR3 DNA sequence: TGTGCCAGCAGCCGGGGACAGGGGACCGGGGAGCTGTTTTTT.

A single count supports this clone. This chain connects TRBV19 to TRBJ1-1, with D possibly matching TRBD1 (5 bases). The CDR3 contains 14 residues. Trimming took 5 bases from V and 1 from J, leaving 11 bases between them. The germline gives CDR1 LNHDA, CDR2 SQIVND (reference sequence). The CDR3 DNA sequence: TGTGCCAGTAGTGTTTCAACAGGGAACACTGAAGCTTTCTTT. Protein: CASSVSTGNTEAFF.

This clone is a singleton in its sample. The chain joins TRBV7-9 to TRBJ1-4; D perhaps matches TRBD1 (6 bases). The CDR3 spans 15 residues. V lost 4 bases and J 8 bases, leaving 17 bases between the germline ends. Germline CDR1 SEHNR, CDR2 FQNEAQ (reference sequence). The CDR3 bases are TGTGCCAGCAGCTACCCGACGGGGGGCGGCGAAAAACTGTTTTTT. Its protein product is CASSYPTGGGEKLFF.

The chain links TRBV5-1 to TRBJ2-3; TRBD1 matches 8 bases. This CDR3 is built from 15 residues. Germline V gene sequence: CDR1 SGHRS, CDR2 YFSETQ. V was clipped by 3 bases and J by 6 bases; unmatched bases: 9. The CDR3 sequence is CASSSTGTGADTQYF. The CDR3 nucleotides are TGCGCCAGCAGCTCAACCGGGACAGGTGCCGATACGCAGTATTTT.

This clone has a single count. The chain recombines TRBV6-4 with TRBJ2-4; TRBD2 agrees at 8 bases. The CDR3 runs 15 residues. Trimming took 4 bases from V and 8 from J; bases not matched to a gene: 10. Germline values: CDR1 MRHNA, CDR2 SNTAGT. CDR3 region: CASSVSSAGGDIQYF. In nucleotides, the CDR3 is TGTGCCAGCAGTGTTTCGTCAGCCGGGGGGGACATTCAGTACTTC.

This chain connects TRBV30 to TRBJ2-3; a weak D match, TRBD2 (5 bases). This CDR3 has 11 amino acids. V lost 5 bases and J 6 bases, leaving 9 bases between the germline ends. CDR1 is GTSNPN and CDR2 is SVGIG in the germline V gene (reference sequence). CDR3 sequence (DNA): TGTGCCTGGGGCCGGAGGGATACGCAGTATTTT. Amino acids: CAWGRRDTQYF.

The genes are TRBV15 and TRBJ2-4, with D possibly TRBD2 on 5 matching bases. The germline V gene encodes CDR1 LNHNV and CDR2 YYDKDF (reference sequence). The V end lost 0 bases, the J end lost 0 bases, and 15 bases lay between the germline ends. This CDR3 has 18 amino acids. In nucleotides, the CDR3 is TGTGCCACCAGCAGAGATCTCCCCCGGGGTCTAGCCAAAAACATTCAGTACTTC. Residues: CATSRDLPRGLAKNIQYF.

DNA of the CDR3: TGTGCCAGCAGTGAATATGGACAGGGGGCTTGGGGCTACACCTTC. Translated, it gives CASSEYGQGAWGYTF. The chain combines TRBV25-1 with TRBJ1-2; TRBD1 agrees at 11 bases. The CDR3 totals 15 residues. In germline, CDR1 is MGHDK, CDR2 SYGVNS. After removal of 0 bases from V and 8 bases from J, the junction contained 5 bases not matched to a gene.

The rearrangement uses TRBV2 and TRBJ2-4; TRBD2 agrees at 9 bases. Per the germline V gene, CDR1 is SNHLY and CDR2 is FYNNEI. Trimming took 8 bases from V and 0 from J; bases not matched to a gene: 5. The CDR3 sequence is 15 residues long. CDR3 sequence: CASRSGGVAKNIQYF. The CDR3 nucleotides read TGTGCCAGCCGTAGCGGGGGTGTAGCCAAAAACATTCAGTACTTC.

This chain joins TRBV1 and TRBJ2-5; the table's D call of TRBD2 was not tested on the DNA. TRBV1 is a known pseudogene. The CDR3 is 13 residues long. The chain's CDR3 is CTSSLVPEETQYF. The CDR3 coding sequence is TGCACCAGCAGCCTGGTGCCGGAAGAGACCCAGTACTTC.

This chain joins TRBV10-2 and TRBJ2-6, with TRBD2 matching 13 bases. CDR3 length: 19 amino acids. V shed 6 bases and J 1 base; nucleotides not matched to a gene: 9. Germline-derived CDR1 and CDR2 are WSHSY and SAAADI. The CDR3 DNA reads TGCGCCAGCAGCCCTAATAGACTAGCGGGGGGATCTGGGGCCAACGTCCTGACTTTC. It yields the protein CASSPNRLAGGSGANVLTF.

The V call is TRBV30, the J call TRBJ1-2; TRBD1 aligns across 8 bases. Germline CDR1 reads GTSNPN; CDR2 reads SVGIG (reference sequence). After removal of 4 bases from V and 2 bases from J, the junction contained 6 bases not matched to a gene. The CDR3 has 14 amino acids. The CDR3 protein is CAWIRTGSNYGYTF. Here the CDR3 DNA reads TGTGCCTGGATAAGGACAGGGAGCAACTATGGCTACACCTTC.

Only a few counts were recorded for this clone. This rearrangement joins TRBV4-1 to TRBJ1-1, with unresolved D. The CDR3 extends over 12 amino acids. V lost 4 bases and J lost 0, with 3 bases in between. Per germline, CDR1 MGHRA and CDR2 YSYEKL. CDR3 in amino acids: CASSRVNTEAFF. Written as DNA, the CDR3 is TGCGCCAGCAGCCGAGTGAACACTGAAGCTTTCTTT.